In its sample, the clone carrying this TCR beta chain was seen a few times. Data came from immunoSEQ multiplex PCR; TCRdb stores just in-frame clones and leaves some out. Among more than 150,000 clones listed, more than 85% were seen once. Germline V gives CDR1 SGHNT, CDR2 YENEEA. V lost 5 bases and J 4 bases, leaving 14 bases between the germline ends. This CDR3 region has 15 residues. The sample originates from a study of blood T cell repertoires in COVID-19. Overall study context: Spain, Italy and the United States supplied samples that represented acute and convalescent COVID-19.

Sequencing was carried out using peripheral blood. This receptor was identified in an older man with active or convalescent COVID-19. The V gene is TRBV11-3, the J gene TRBJ2-2; TRBD2 is a possible D gene (7 bases). Here the CDR3 reads CASSPGGGITGELFF. As DNA, the CDR3 is TGTGCCAGCAGCCCGGGGGGCGGGATCACCGGGGAGCTGTTTTTT. Combining the CDR3 with reference TRBV11-3 and TRBJ2-2 gives the whole variable domain EAGVVQSPRYKIIEKKQPVAFWCNPISGHNTLYWYLQNLGQGPELLIRYENEEAVDDSQLPKDRFSAERLKGVDSTLKIQPAELGDSAVYLCASSPGGGITGELFFGEGSRLTVL.